Following are 12 T cell receptor beta chains from one sample sequenced in a study of T cell repertoires in cytomegalovirus infection. MiXCR, run by TCRdb on the reads, gives a single entry per CDR3 protein. The data show about 300,000 distinct CDR3 sequences, roughly 9.3% seen once. The sample was PBMCs. Receptors originate from a human donor in good health (CMV status not recorded). Some clones in this sample may be carry-over from other donors' samples.

This clonotype appeared many times. The chain combines TRBV7-2 with TRBJ2-4, with a weak D call TRBD2 (6 bases). The CDR3 is made up of 14 amino acids. V was clipped by 3 bases and J by 7 bases, with 13 bases between them. CDR1 SGHTA and CDR2 FQGNSA come from the germline V gene. CDR3 nucleotide sequence: TGTGCCAGCAGCTTCGGGTTTGCGGGGAACATTCAGTACTTC. Its translation: CASSFGFAGNIQYF.

This clonotype appeared a few times. The chain is built from TRBV29-1 and TRBJ1-1, with 7 bases identical to TRBD1. Germline V gene data show CDR1 as SQVTM and CDR2 as ANQGSEA. The CDR3 extends over 12 amino acids. The V gene end was trimmed by 7 bases and the J gene end by 5 bases; junction bases not matched to a gene: 7. CDR3 nucleotides: TGCAGCGCATACAGGGGAGGGACTGAAGCTTTCTTT. It encodes CSAYRGGTEAFF.

This clonotype was seen a few times. The chain combines TRBV28 with TRBJ1-1; D remains ambiguous. V was cut by 3 bases and J by 1 base, with 9 bases left in between. CDR1 is MDHEN and CDR2 is SYDVKM in the germline V gene. This CDR3 is 14 amino acids long. This CDR3 is CASSFRASNTEAFF. The CDR3 bases are TGTGCCAGCAGTTTCCGGGCATCGAACACTGAAGCTTTCTTT.

This clonotype was seen repeatedly, ten times or more. The rearrangement links TRBV4-2 to TRBJ1-2; D is uncertain. CDR1 and CDR2 from the germline V gene are LGHNA and YNFKEQ. This CDR3 is 13 amino acids long. Trimming took off 3 bases at V and 3 bases at J, with 8 bases between the two ends. CDR3 region: CASSQRTDYGYTF. CDR3 bases: TGTGCCAGCAGCCAGCGAACAGACTATGGCTACACCTTC.

This clonotype was recorded at least ten times. The chain links TRBV10-3 to TRBJ2-3; a weak D match, TRBD1 (7 bases). CDR1 is ENHRY and CDR2 is SYGVKD in the germline V gene. The CDR3 length is 16 residues. V was shortened by 3 bases and J by 2 bases, with 15 bases between the two germline ends. The CDR3 loop is CAISDRRGLTTDTQYF. Here the CDR3 DNA reads TGTGCCATCAGTGACCGGAGGGGGCTTACCACAGATACGCAGTATTTT.

This clonotype was counted between two and nine times. V and J are TRBV20-1 and TRBJ2-2, with D perhaps assigned TRBD1 or TRBD2 (7 bases each). Per the germline V gene, CDR1 is DFQATT and CDR2 is SNEGSKA (reference sequence). V lost 5 bases and J 5 bases, leaving 15 bases between the germline ends. This CDR3 is built from 14 residues. Written as DNA, the CDR3 is TGCAGTGCTCCCCAGGGGGGGAAGACCGGGGAGCTGTTTTTT. It translates to CSAPQGGKTGELFF.

Many counts were recorded for this clonotype. In DNA form, the CDR3 reads TGCGCCAGCAGCTTACGCGGGGGGGCAAACTACAATGAGCAGTTCTTC. Its protein product is CASSLRGGANYNEQFF. The chain joins TRBV5-1 to TRBJ2-1; 9 positions agree with TRBD2. Germline V gives CDR1 SGHRS, CDR2 YFSETQ. The V gene end was trimmed by 2 bases and the J gene end by 3 bases; junction bases not matched to a gene: 6. This CDR3 has 16 residues.

This sequence joins TRBV20-1 and TRBJ2-7, with 11 bases that match TRBD2. Germline values: CDR1 DFQATT, CDR2 SNEGSKA (reference sequence). J was trimmed by 2 bases and V by 3 bases; bases with no gene match: 6. The CDR3 loop spans 15 amino acids. Here the CDR3 reads CSASSSSGGTYEQYF. CDR3 in DNA: TGCAGTGCTAGCTCCTCTAGCGGGGGGACCTACGAGCAGTACTTC.

This clonotype has at least ten counts. The chain uses TRBV20-1 and TRBJ2-5, with 7 bases lining up with TRBD2. The CDR3 sequence is 15 residues long. CDR1 and CDR2 (germline): DFQATT, SNEGSKA (reference sequence). The V segment lost 5 bases and the J segment 5 bases; nucleotides outside the gene matches: 14. CDR3 in amino acids: CSARHAGDFVETQYF. The CDR3 DNA is TGCAGTGCTCGTCACGCGGGGGACTTTGTCGAGACCCAGTACTTC.

Concerning this clonotype itself: A junction boundary mismatches the germline segment, possibly from a read error. This chain links TRBV7-9 with TRBJ1-5; D unresolved. The CDR3 is 13 amino acids. Germline CDR1 and CDR2: SEHNR and FQNEAQ (reference sequence). The CDR3, as DNA: TGTGCCAGCAGCTCCAGTAGCAATCAGCCCCAGCCCTTT. It codes for CASSSSSNQPQPF.

This clonotype has at least ten counts. The chain is built from TRBV6-5 and TRBJ2-7; perhaps TRBD1 as D (6 bases). Deletions cut 0 bases from V and 4 bases from J, with 13 bases between. The CDR3 totals 15 residues. Germline assignment: CDR1 MNHEY and CDR2 SVGAGI. The CDR3 here is CASSYSNRDVYEQYF. The CDR3 DNA reads TGTGCCAGCAGTTACTCGAACAGGGATGTGTACGAGCAGTACTTC.

This clonotype appeared a few times. The chain recombines TRBV20-1 with TRBJ1-1, with D tentatively TRBD1 (6 bases). Trimming took 3 bases from V and 3 from J, leaving 20 bases between them. This CDR3 contains 16 residues. The V gene's germline CDR1 is DFQATT and CDR2 SNEGSKA (reference sequence). The CDR3 nucleotides are TGCAGTGCTAGGGGGATGCACTCGACAGGTGACACTGAAGCTTTCTTT. Translation: CSARGMHSTGDTEAFF.